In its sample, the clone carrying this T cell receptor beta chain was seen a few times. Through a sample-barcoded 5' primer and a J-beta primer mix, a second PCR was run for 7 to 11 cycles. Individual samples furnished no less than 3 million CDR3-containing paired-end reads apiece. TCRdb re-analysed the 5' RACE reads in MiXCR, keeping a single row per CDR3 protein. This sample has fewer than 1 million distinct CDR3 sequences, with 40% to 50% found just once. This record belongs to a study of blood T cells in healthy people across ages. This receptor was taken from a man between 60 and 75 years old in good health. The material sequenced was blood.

The CDR3 is CASTFPGTGMDYGYTF. CDR3 nucleotide sequence: TGTGCCAGTACCTTTCCCGGGACAGGGATGGACTATGGCTACACCTTC. V and J are TRBV19 and TRBJ1-2, with 9 bases identical to TRBD1. CDR1 and CDR2 from the germline V gene are LNHDA and SQIVND (reference sequence). The CDR3 length is 16 residues. The J segment lost 3 bases and the V segment lost 7 bases, leaving 12 bases of the junction unmatched. Combining the CDR3 with reference TRBV19 and TRBJ1-2 gives the whole variable domain DGGITQSPKYLFRKEGQNVTLSCEQNLNHDAMYWYRQDPGQGLRLIYYSQIVNDFQKGDIAEGYSVSREKKESFPLTVTSAQKNPTAFYLCASTFPGTGMDYGYTFGSGTRLTVV.